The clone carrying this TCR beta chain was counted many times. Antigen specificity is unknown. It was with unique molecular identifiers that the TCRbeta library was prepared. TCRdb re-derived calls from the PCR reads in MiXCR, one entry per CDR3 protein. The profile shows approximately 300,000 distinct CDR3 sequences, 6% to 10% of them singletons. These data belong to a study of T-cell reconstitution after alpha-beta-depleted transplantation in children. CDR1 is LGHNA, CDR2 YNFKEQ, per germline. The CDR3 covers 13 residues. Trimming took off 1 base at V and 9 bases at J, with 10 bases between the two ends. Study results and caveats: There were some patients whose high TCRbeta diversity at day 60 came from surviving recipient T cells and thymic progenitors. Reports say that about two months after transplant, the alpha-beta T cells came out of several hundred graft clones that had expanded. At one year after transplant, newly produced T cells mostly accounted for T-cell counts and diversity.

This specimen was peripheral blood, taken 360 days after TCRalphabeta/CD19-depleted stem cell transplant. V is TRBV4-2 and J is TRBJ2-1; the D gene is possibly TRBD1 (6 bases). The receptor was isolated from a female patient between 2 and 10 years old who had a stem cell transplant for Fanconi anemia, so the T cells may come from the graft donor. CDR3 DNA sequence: TGTGCCAGCAGCCAAGCAACAGGGACTGAGCAGTTCTTC. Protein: CASSQATGTEQFF.